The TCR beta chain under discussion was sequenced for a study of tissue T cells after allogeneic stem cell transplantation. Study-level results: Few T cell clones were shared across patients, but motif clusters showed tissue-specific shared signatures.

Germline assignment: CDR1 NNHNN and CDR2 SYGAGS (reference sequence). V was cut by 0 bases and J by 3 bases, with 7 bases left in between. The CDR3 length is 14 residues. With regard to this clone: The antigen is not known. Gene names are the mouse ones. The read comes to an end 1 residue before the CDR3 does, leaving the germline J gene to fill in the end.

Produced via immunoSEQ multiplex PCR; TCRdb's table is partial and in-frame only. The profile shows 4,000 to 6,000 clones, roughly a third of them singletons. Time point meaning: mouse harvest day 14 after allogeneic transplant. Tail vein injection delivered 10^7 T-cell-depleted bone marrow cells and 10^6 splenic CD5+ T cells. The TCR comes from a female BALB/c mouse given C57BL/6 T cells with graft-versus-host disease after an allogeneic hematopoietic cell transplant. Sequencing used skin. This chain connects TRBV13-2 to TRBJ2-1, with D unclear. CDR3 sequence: CASGDADGYAEQFF. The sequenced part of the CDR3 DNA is TGTGCCAGCGGTGATGCGGACGGCTATGCTGAGCAGTTC.